This T cell receptor (beta chain) came from a study of T cells in women clearing cervical HPV infection. Looking at the study overall: Cases were women with histologically confirmed HPV16-related CIN3 or worse, including a couple of invasive cancers.

For this clone: The CDR3 end lies 3 residues beyond the end of the read and is filled in from the germline J gene. In the same sample, other DNA sequences code for this CDR3.

TCRdb's copy holds only in-frame clones and misses some; the assay was immunoSEQ multiplex PCR. The sample's table shows about 28,000 clones. V lost 5 bases, J lost 0 bases, and 24 bases lay in between. Germline V gene lookup returns CDR1 SGHRS and CDR2 YFSETQ. The CDR3 is 19 amino acids. V is TRBV5-1 and J is TRBJ2-4, with D tentatively TRBD2 (5 bases). The TCR sequence derives from a woman aged 18 to 75 with a cervical HPV16 infection that either progressed to CIN3+ or cleared (not recorded which). Sequencing was carried out using blood buffy coat. The CDR3 sequence is CASSDRSGRVGPAKNIQYF. CDR3 DNA, as far as it was read: TGCGCCAGCAGTGATCGGAGCGGAAGAGTGGGTCCAGCCAAAAACATT.